One sample yielded the 14 T cell receptor beta chains listed below, sequenced in a study of Ad26.COV2.S vaccination and SARS-CoV-2 variants. Assay used: immunoSEQ multiplex PCR; TCRdb lists only in-frame clones, some missing. The top ten clones hold 12% of a sample with a few hundred thousand clones, around nine tenths of them seen once. Treatment in this sample: 19 received Ad26.COV2.S at low or high dose, single or two shots; roughly 5 received placebo; per-sample allocation not given. The study sampled participants on day 63 after the first vaccine or placebo injection. The material sequenced was peripheral blood, taken in a trial of Ad26.COV2.S vaccine versus placebo. These receptors all come from a person between 18 and 60 years old who received the Ad26.COV2.S COVID-19 vaccine or a placebo.

V is TRBV10-2 and J is TRBJ2-7, with D possibly TRBD1 on 6 matching bases. V was pared by 3 bases and J by 5 bases, with 14 bases between. The CDR3 loop spans 14 amino acids. The germline V gene has CDR1 WSHSY and CDR2 SAAADI. The CDR3 sequence is CASSEVDRFDEQYF. The CDR3 DNA is TGCGCCAGCAGTGAAGTCGACAGGTTCGACGAGCAGTACTTC.

The J gene is TRBJ1-3, the V gene TRBV5-1; D gene unclear. This CDR3 is built from 12 residues. V gave up 0 bases and J gave up 2 bases, with 0 bases separating them. Germline CDR1 SGHRS, CDR2 YFSETQ. For the CDR3, the DNA is TGCGCCAGCAGCTTGGCTGGAAACACCATATATTTT. Protein: CASSLAGNTIYF.

The V call is TRBV5-6, the J call TRBJ2-3; a weak D match, TRBD1 (7 bases). This CDR3 region has 15 residues. CDR1 is SGHDT and CDR2 is YYEEEE in the germline V gene. The V and J ends lost 1 base and 3 bases respectively, with 12 bases between them. Written as DNA, the CDR3 is TGTGCCAGCAGCTTGTGGAGGGGGCTTACAGATACGCAGTATTTT. Amino acid sequence: CASSLWRGLTDTQYF.

The rearrangement links TRBV7-2 to TRBJ2-3; TRBD2 agrees at 10 bases. CDR3 size: 19 residues. Germline CDR1 reads SGHTA; CDR2 reads FQGNSA. Trimming cost V 4 bases and J 3 bases; bases outside gene matches: 16. CDR3 residues: CASSSLSLAGRFTTDTQYF. CDR3 sequence (DNA): TGTGCCAGCAGCTCTTTGTCACTAGCGGGGCGATTTACGACAGATACGCAGTATTTT.

This chain joins TRBV7-2 and TRBJ1-1; 7 bases agree with TRBD1. V dropped 3 bases and J dropped 1; count of bases not matched to a gene: 8. Germline CDR1 SGHTA, CDR2 FQGNSA. This CDR3 is 16 amino acids long. The DNA for the CDR3 is TGTGCCAGCAGCTTGAACAGGGGTATTACGAACACTGAAGCTTTCTTT. Its protein product is CASSLNRGITNTEAFF.

This clone was recorded only once. V gene TRBV4-1 combines with J gene TRBJ2-1, with TRBD1 matching over 10 bases. Germline V CDR1 and CDR2: MGHRA, YSYEKL. Losses at the gene ends were 5 bases for V and 8 bases for J; bases not matched to a gene: 6. The CDR3 has 14 amino acids. The CDR3 loop reads CASSRQGARDEQFF. The DNA for the CDR3 is TGCGCCAGCAGCAGACAGGGGGCGCGGGATGAGCAGTTCTTC.

The chain carries TRBV9 and TRBJ2-2; weak D call: TRBD2 (5 bases). This CDR3 comprises 17 residues. Germline CDR1 is SGDLS and CDR2 is YYNGEE. Trimming cost V 7 bases and J 4 bases, with 23 bases left between them. The CDR3 DNA is TGTGCCAGCGGGCGAGGGTTGAGGGCAGACTCCACCGGGGAGCTGTTTTTT. This encodes CASGRGLRADSTGELFF.

The chain has TRBV28 and TRBJ2-2, with D possibly being TRBD2 (6 bases). V was shortened by 4 bases and J by 2 bases, with 11 bases between the two germline ends. This CDR3 is 15 amino acids long. Germline loops: CDR1 MDHEN, CDR2 SYDVKM. CDR3 sequence: CASSSRDFNTGELFF. CDR3 DNA: TGTGCCAGCAGTTCAAGGGACTTCAACACCGGGGAGCTGTTTTTT.

This clone occurred once. The chain combines TRBV5-4 with TRBJ1-1; 9 bases match TRBD1. This CDR3 contains 14 residues. The V and J ends lost 3 bases and 4 bases, in that order; junction bases with no gene match: 4. Germline CDR1 and CDR2: SGHNT and YYREEE (reference sequence). In DNA form, the CDR3 reads TGTGCCAGCAGCTGGAGGACAGGGGCCACTGAAGCTTTCTTT. This translates into CASSWRTGATEAFF.

The chain links TRBV11-2 to TRBJ2-2, with no clear D. This CDR3 spans 15 amino acids. CDR1 and CDR2 from the germline V gene are SGHAT and FQNNGV. V was shortened by 5 bases and J by 0 bases, with 10 bases between the two germline ends. The CDR3 is CASSNGPPNTGELFF. The CDR3 DNA sequence: TGTGCCAGCAGCAACGGGCCTCCGAACACCGGGGAGCTGTTTTTT.

The chain links TRBV7-6 to TRBJ2-1; TRBD2 matches at 9 bases. With V trimmed by 4 bases and J by 10 bases, 14 bases remained unmatched. The CDR3 extends over 16 amino acids. Germline CDR1 and CDR2: SGHVS and FNYEAQ. The CDR3 here is CASSWAGTSPSYEQFF. CDR3 DNA sequence: TGTGCCAGCAGCTGGGCCGGGACTAGCCCCTCATACGAGCAGTTCTTC.

V and J are TRBV5-1 and TRBJ2-3, with D perhaps given as TRBD1 or TRBD2 (5 bases each). Trimming removed 0 bases at V and 0 bases at J, with 17 bases between. This CDR3 contains 18 residues. Germline V gives CDR1 SGHRS, CDR2 YFSETQ. The CDR3 is CASSLGGQGPFSTDTQYF. For the CDR3, the DNA is TGCGCCAGCAGCTTGGGCGGGCAGGGCCCCTTTAGCACAGATACGCAGTATTTT.

J is TRBJ2-3 and V is TRBV28; D remains ambiguous. Germline V gene lookup returns CDR1 MDHEN and CDR2 SYDVKM. This CDR3 spans 15 amino acids. Trimming removed 5 bases at V and 3 bases at J, with 15 bases between. CDR3 region: CASSPPLRATDTQYF. CDR3 nucleotides: TGTGCCAGCAGTCCTCCGCTAAGGGCAACAGATACGCAGTATTTT. Looking up the rest from reference TRBV28 and TRBJ2-3 gives the full variable domain: DVKVTQSSRYLVKRTGEKVFLECVQDMDHENMFWYRQDPGLGLRLIYFSYDVKMKEKGDIPEGYSVSREKKERFSLILESASTNQTSMYLCASSPPLRATDTQYFGPGTRLTVL.

The chain joins TRBV18 to TRBJ2-7; TRBD2 matches 8 bases. V dropped 3 bases and J dropped 3; count of bases not matched to a gene: 13. CDR1 is KGHSH and CDR2 is LQKENI in the germline V gene. The CDR3 has 17 amino acids. CDR3 protein: CASSPPVRPSGLYEQYF. In DNA, the CDR3 is TGTGCCAGCTCACCCCCCGTCCGACCTAGCGGGCTCTACGAGCAGTACTTC.